Following are 16 T cell receptor beta chains from one sample sequenced in a study of blood T cells in healthy people across ages. A sample-barcoded 5' primer and a J-beta primer mix were used in a second PCR of roughly 6 to 11 cycles. TCRdb fed the 5' RACE reads into MiXCR, producing one record per CDR3 protein. In the table there are hundreds of thousands of distinct CDR3 sequences, 40% to 50% of which are singletons. The sample taken for sequencing was blood. The receptors come from a man aged 55 to 69 in good health.

V usage is TRBV9 and J usage is TRBJ2-7; maybe TRBD1 (6 bases). The CDR3 has 14 residues. V was pared by 0 bases and J by 4 bases, with 11 bases between. Looked up from germline, CDR1 is SGDLS and CDR2 is YYNGEE. The CDR3 bases are TGTGCCAGCAGCGTAGGGAAGGGGGTATACGAGCAGTACTTC. This encodes CASSVGKGVYEQYF. Full variable domain (rest looked up from reference TRBV9 and TRBJ2-7): DSGVTQTPKHLITATGQRVTLRCSPRSGDLSVYWYQQSLDQGLQFLIQYYNGEERAKGNILERFSAQQFPDLHSELNLSSLELGDSALYFCASSVGKGVYEQYFGPGTRLTVT.

This CDR3 is CASSSWRGHEQFF. The DNA of the CDR3 is TGTGCCAGCAGCTCATGGCGCGGCCATGAGCAGTTCTTC. This chain joins TRBV7-9 and TRBJ2-1; D is unresolved. Trimming took 4 bases from V and 8 from J, leaving 12 bases between them. This CDR3 region has 13 residues. CDR1 and CDR2 from the germline V gene are SEHNR and FQNEAQ (reference sequence).

The table lists this clonotype with many counts. The chain has TRBV7-2 and TRBJ2-7; D remains ambiguous. V lost 1 base to trimming and J lost 9 bases, with 7 bases between them. From germline, CDR1 is SGHTA and CDR2 FQGNSA. The CDR3 runs to 11 residues. The CDR3 region has the DNA TGTGCCAGCAGCTTAGTTTCTTTGCAGTACTTC. The encoded protein is CASSLVSLQYF.

The chain is built from TRBV10-3 and TRBJ2-7; tentative D call: TRBD2 (5 bases). This CDR3 contains 16 residues. Looked up from germline, CDR1 is ENHRY and CDR2 is SYGVKD. The V end was cut by 2 bases, the J end by 7 bases, with 21 bases between. The DNA of the CDR3 is TGTGCCATCAGTGAGGCCCCGGACGGGATAAAGAATGAGCAGTACTTC. Translated, it gives CAISEAPDGIKNEQYF.

This clonotype has just a few counts. The chain employs TRBV7-2 and TRBJ1-6; 7 bases are a match to TRBD1. Unmatched junction bases numbered 7, after V lost 3 bases and J lost 5 bases. Germline V lookup: CDR1 SGHTA, CDR2 FQGNSA. CDR3 size: 16 residues. CDR3 DNA: TGTGCCAGCAGCTTTCAGCGACAGGGACATAATTCACCCCTCCACTTT. It yields the protein CASSFQRQGHNSPLHF.

V and J are TRBV7-9 and TRBJ2-5; weak D call: TRBD1 (6 bases). This CDR3 is built from 16 residues. The V gene's germline CDR1 is SEHNR and CDR2 FQNEAQ (reference sequence). Trimming shortened V by 2 bases and J by 2 bases, and 15 bases separated the two germline ends. The CDR3 DNA reads as TGTGCCAGCAGCTTAAAACGGACAGCCTATCAAGAGACCCAGTACTTC. Residues: CASSLKRTAYQETQYF. Combining the CDR3 with reference TRBV7-9 and TRBJ2-5 gives the whole variable domain DTGVSQNPRHKITKRGQNVTFRCDPISEHNRLYWYRQTLGQGPEFLTYFQNEAQLEKSRLLSDRFSAERPKGSFSTLEIQRTEQGDSAMYLCASSLKRTAYQETQYFGPGTRLLVL.

This clonotype was counted many times. V gene TRBV7-6 combines with J gene TRBJ2-1; either TRBD1 or TRBD2 may fit D (6 bases each). CDR3 length equals 14 residues. CDR1 is SGHVS and CDR2 is FNYEAQ in the germline V gene. Between the trimmed V and J ends, which lost 1 base and 10 bases, there was a span of 14 bases. CDR3 residues: CASSLGGARVEQFF. The CDR3, as DNA: TGTGCCAGCAGCTTAGGGGGGGCGCGTGTCGAGCAGTTCTTC.

The V call is TRBV11-1, the J call TRBJ2-2, with D perhaps TRBD2 (6 bases). Germline V gene sequence: CDR1 SGHAT, CDR2 FQDESV (reference sequence). The CDR3 runs 16 residues. Between the trimmed V and J ends, which lost 0 bases and 4 bases, there was a span of 12 bases. The CDR3 protein is CASSLAGGRGTGELFF. In nucleotides, the CDR3 is TGTGCCAGCAGCTTAGCTGGCGGGCGGGGCACCGGGGAGCTGTTTTTT. Using reference TRBV11-1 and TRBJ2-2 for the parts outside the CDR3, the full variable domain is EAEVAQSPRYKITEKSQAVAFWCDPISGHATLYWYRQILGQGPELLVQFQDESVVDDSQLPKDRFSAERLKGVDSTLKIQPAELGDSAMYLCASSLAGGRGTGELFFGEGSRLTVL.

This clonotype has only a few counts. CDR3 sequence (DNA): TGTGCTTCAGCACATTGGCGGGGGGATTACAATGAGCAGTTCTTC. It encodes CASAHWRGDYNEQFF. The rearrangement uses TRBV3-1 and TRBJ2-1, with TRBD2 matching 8 bases. The CDR3 loop spans 15 amino acids. The germline V gene has CDR1 LGHDT and CDR2 YNNKEL (reference sequence).

This clonotype occurred once. The chain has TRBV7-2 and TRBJ2-3; D possibly corresponds to TRBD1 (5 bases). The CDR3 covers 14 residues. Trimming took off 8 bases at V and 3 bases at J, with 15 bases between the two ends. In germline, CDR1 is SGHTA, CDR2 FQGNSA. The CDR3 sequence: CASGKGMGTDTQYF. The CDR3 DNA is TGTGCCAGCGGGAAGGGGATGGGGACAGATACGCAGTATTTT.

The V and J genes are TRBV12-3 or TRBV12-4 and TRBJ2-2; D may be TRBD1 (6 bases). This CDR3 spans 14 amino acids. Trimming took 6 bases from V and 1 from J, leaving 9 bases between them. In DNA form, the CDR3 reads TGTGCCAGCAGGAAGGGACAGAACACCGGGGAGCTGTTTTTT. Protein sequence: CASRKGQNTGELFF.

The gene calls are TRBV4-3 and TRBJ1-6; D unresolved. In germline, CDR1 is LGHNA, CDR2 YSLEER. The germline V and J ends were trimmed by 0 bases and 6 bases, with 3 bases remaining between them. The length of the CDR3 is 13 residues. The CDR3 DNA sequence: TGCGCCAGCAGCCAAGATACTAATTCACCCCTCCACTTT. Translated: CASSQDTNSPLHF.

This clonotype was detected only a few times. A junction end diverges from the germline sequence, so it may reflect a read error. J is TRBJ2-2 and V is TRBV7-7; 9 nucleotides align to TRBD2. Germline values: CDR1 SSHAT, CDR2 FNYEAQ (reference sequence). The CDR3 is 16 residues long. The CDR3 DNA reads TGTGCTAGCAGCTTATCACTAGCGGGGAACACCGGGGAGCTGTTTTTT. Protein: CASSLSLAGNTGELFF.

This clonotype was picked up a small number of times. This chain joins TRBV13 and TRBJ2-5, with D possibly TRBD1 on 5 matching bases. CDR3 size: 13 residues. V was pared by 0 bases and J by 11 bases, with 13 bases between. The germline gives CDR1 PRHDT, CDR2 FYEKMQ (reference sequence). The CDR3 reads CASSLGIQENQYF. DNA of the CDR3: TGTGCCAGCAGCTTAGGCATACAGGAGAATCAGTACTTC.

V usage is TRBV27 and J usage is TRBJ2-7, with TRBD2 matching over 15 bases. Germline values: CDR1 MNHEY, CDR2 SMNVEV (reference sequence). There are 18 residues in the CDR3. V lost 5 bases, J lost 8 bases, and 16 bases stayed unmatched. Here the CDR3 DNA reads TGTGCCAGCAGTCCGGGGACTAGCGGGGGGCTTGGGTCTTACAAGCAGTACTTC. The encoded protein is CASSPGTSGGLGSYKQYF.

In DNA, the CDR3 is TGTGCCAGCAGCCAAGACCGCCCAGGGCACTATGGCTACACCTTC. This sequence encodes CASSQDRPGHYGYTF. The rearrangement joins TRBV4-2 to TRBJ1-2; perhaps TRBD1 as D (5 bases). V was trimmed by 0 bases and J by 3 bases, leaving 11 bases between them. The germline V gene has CDR1 LGHNA and CDR2 YNFKEQ. The CDR3 covers 15 residues.